These T cell receptor beta chains were read from a single sample in a study of identical twins. TCRdb passed the 5' RACE reads through MiXCR, listing each CDR3 protein once. The repertoire holds some 560,000 distinct CDR3 sequences, over 8.5% seen once, with roughly 3% in the top ten. The sample was also reused in another study, on yellow fever vaccine responses in identical twins.

Sequencing was performed on PBMCs. Receptors originate from a woman between 18 and 29 years old in good health. Each CDR3 is given with its conserved first and last residue. D genes are given only for firm matches. Clone size is shown for a subset of rows, as once, few, many or a class of expanded clone.

few	NA	TRBV5-1	TRBJ2-6	TGCGCCAGCAGCTTGGCTCGTGATACTTTGGTCTCTGGGGCCAACGTCCTGACTTTC	CASSLARDTLVSGANVLTF
many	NA	TRBV6-1	TRBJ2-7	TGTGCCAGCAGCGAAAGCGGAGGCACAACCTACGAGCAGTACTTC	CASSESGGTTYEQYF
many	NA	TRBV29-1	TRBJ2-7	TGCAGCGTTGTTGCCAGCTACGAGCAGTACTTC	CSVVASYEQYF
NA	TRBD1	TRBV11-2	TRBJ2-7	TGTGCCAGCAGCTACCCGACCGGGACAGCGAACTACGAGCAGTACTTC	CASSYPTGTANYEQYF
NA	NA	TRBV20-1	TRBJ2-7	TGCAGTGCCAAGGGACCTCTCCCGCGCGACGAGCAGTACTTC	CSAKGPLPRDEQYF
few	NA	TRBV6-1	TRBJ1-1	TGTGCCAGCAGTGAAAGGGGAGGGATTAATGCTGAAGCTTTCTTT	CASSERGGINAEAFF
few	NA	TRBV7-6	TRBJ2-7	TGTGCCAGCAGCTTCAATAGATTCTACGAGCAGTACTTC	CASSFNRFYEQYF
NA	NA	TRBV7-9	TRBJ2-1	TGTGCCAGCAGCGGGAAATACAATGAGCAGTTCTTC	CASSGKYNEQFF
NA	TRBD2	TRBV10-3	TRBJ2-3	TGTGCCATCAGTGAGGTCGGGGGGGCCAGAGATACGCAGTATTTT	CAISEVGGARDTQYF
NA	NA	TRBV29-1	TRBJ2-1	TGCAGCGTTGGGTGGCTAGGGATACAAAGGAACAATGAGCAGTTCTTC	CSVGWLGIQRNNEQFF
NA	NA	TRBV3-1	TRBJ2-2	TGTGCCAGCAGCCAAGCCGTCGGGGAGCTGTTTTTT	CASSQAVGELFF
few	NA	TRBV12-3/TRBV12-4	TRBJ2-7	TGTGCCAGCAGTCTCCTTCCGGGGGTTCACCCCTACGAGCAGTACTTC	CASSLLPGVHPYEQYF
many	NA	TRBV12-3/TRBV12-4	TRBJ2-3	TGTGCCAGCAGTTTTCGGATAGATACGCAGTATTTT	CASSFRIDTQYF
NA	NA	TRBV25-1	TRBJ1-2	TGTGCCAGCAGTGAATACCAGGGGACCAACTATGGCTACACCTTC	CASSEYQGTNYGYTF
NA	NA	TRBV3-1	TRBJ2-3	TGTGCCAGCAGCCAGGACCAGGGTCCAGATACGCAGTATTTT	CASSQDQGPDTQYF
many	TRBD2	TRBV12-3/TRBV12-4	TRBJ2-1	TGTGCCAGCAGTTGGGTTAGCGGGAGTTGGTACAATGAGCAGTTCTTC	CASSWVSGSWYNEQFF
many	NA	TRBV6-6	TRBJ1-1	TGTGCCACCGAAGGCCTCATGAACACTGAAGCTTTCTTT	CATEGLMNTEAFF
NA	TRBD2	TRBV28	TRBJ2-2	TGTGCCAGCAGTTCTCCTAAGCCGGGACTACTCAACACCGGGGAGCTGTTTTTT	CASSSPKPGLLNTGELFF
NA	TRBD1	TRBV20-1	TRBJ2-7	TGCAGTGCAGGGACAGTCAGCTCCTACGAGCAGTACTTC	CSAGTVSSYEQYF
many	NA	TRBV28	TRBJ2-7	TGTGCCAGCAGTTTCGGACCGAACGAGCAGTACTTC	CASSFGPNEQYF
few	NA	TRBV5-1	TRBJ1-1	TGCGCCAGCAGCTGGGACGCCGGGGAGAACACTGAAGCTTTCTTT	CASSWDAGENTEAFF
few	NA	TRBV7-7	TRBJ2-3	TGTGCTAGCAGCTTAGAACCAGCTACCAGCACAGATACGCAGTATTTT	CASSLEPATSTDTQYF
few	NA	TRBV11-2	TRBJ2-1	TGTGCCAGCAGCCATCCCAGTGCTGAGCAGTTCTTC	CASSHPSAEQFF
NA	NA	TRBV7-2	TRBJ2-1	TGTGCCAGCAGCTTAGCCCCTCAGAACAATGAGCAGTTCTTC	CASSLAPQNNEQFF
few	NA	TRBV3-1	TRBJ1-2	TGTGCCAGCAGCCAAACAGGTGGGGCTGACTATGGCTACACCTTC	CASSQTGGADYGYTF
few	TRBD2	TRBV28	TRBJ2-3	TGTGCCAGCAGTCCAGGACTGGGACTAGCGGTCGGAGATACGCAGTATTTT	CASSPGLGLAVGDTQYF
NA	NA	TRBV7-9	TRBJ2-5	TGTGCCAGCAGTCAAATCCTAGACTACGAGACCCAGTACTTC	CASSQILDYETQYF
NA	NA	TRBV4-2	TRBJ2-2	TGTGCCAGCGGACCATGGGGGGAGCTGTTTTTT	CASGPWGELFF
few	TRBD2	TRBV20-1	TRBJ2-1	TGCAGTGCTAGAGCAGCTGCCGGGACTAGCGGGGGGGACTCCTACAATGAGCAGTTCTTC	CSARAAAGTSGGDSYNEQFF
NA	TRBD2	TRBV20-1	TRBJ2-1	TGCAGTGCTAGAGGAATCCGGGAGGGGAATTTCAATGAGCAGTTCTTC	CSARGIREGNFNEQFF
NA	TRBD2	TRBV7-9	TRBJ2-7	TGTGCCAGCGCTAGCGGAAACCCTCCTATCCACGAGCAGTACTTC	CASASGNPPIHEQYF
many	NA	TRBV5-1	TRBJ1-2	TGCGCCAGCAGCTTGGGAATAGGAGCTAACTATGGCTACACCTTC	CASSLGIGANYGYTF
many	NA	TRBV7-9	TRBJ2-5	TGTGCCAGCAGCTTATCCCGCATACAAGAGACCCAGTACTTC	CASSLSRIQETQYF
few	TRBD1	TRBV9	TRBJ2-1	TGTGCCAGCAGCGGCCCGGGACAGAGTTACAATGAGCAGTTCTTC	CASSGPGQSYNEQFF
few	TRBD2	TRBV3-1	TRBJ2-1	TGTGCCAGCAGCCAAGAGGGACTAGCTTTACGGAATGAGCAGTTCTTC	CASSQEGLALRNEQFF
NA	TRBD1	TRBV11-2	TRBJ1-4	TGTGCCAGCAGCGGGGGGATCCGGACAGGACTAAATGAAAAACTGTTTTTT	CASSGGIRTGLNEKLFF
few	TRBD2	TRBV11-1	TRBJ2-3	TGTGCCAGCAGGGGGACTAGCGGGACTAGGGAGGATGCAGATACGCAGTATTTT	CASRGTSGTREDADTQYF
NA	NA	TRBV7-9	TRBJ2-7	TGTGCCAGCAGCGGCTGGGACGGCTCCTACGAGCAGTACTTC	CASSGWDGSYEQYF
many	TRBD1	TRBV15	TRBJ2-2	TGTGCCACTGACGGGACAGGGGGGACCGGGGAGCTGTTTTTT	CATDGTGGTGELFF
few	NA	TRBV7-6	TRBJ1-5	TGTGCCAGCAGCTTAGCGGACGGCGGCAATCAGCCCCAGCATTTT	CASSLADGGNQPQHF
few	NA	TRBV5-5	TRBJ2-5	TGTGCCAGCAGCTTTTCCCCTATGGGCCCAGGGTCGGGGGAGACCCAGTACTTC	CASSFSPMGPGSGETQYF
NA	NA	TRBV24-1	TRBJ2-7	TGTGCCACCAGTGATTCTGGGGGCAAGGCCTACGAGCAGTACTTC	CATSDSGGKAYEQYF
few	TRBD1	TRBV5-1	TRBJ2-2	TGCGCCAGCGCTTGGACAGGGACCGGGGAGCTGTTTTTT	CASAWTGTGELFF
many	NA	TRBV5-1	TRBJ2-3	TGCGCCAGCAGCTTGGAGGGGATTGGAGATACGCAGTATTTT	CASSLEGIGDTQYF
NA	TRBD2	TRBV3-1	TRBJ2-7	TGTGCCAGCTGGCCCGGGACTAGCGGGGGTGGACGTTCCTACGAGCAGTACTTC	CASWPGTSGGGRSYEQYF
NA	TRBD2	TRBV7-2	TRBJ2-2	TGTGCCAGCAGAACTGGGCGGGGGGATGGGGGGGAGCTGTTTTTT	CASRTGRGDGGELFF
few	NA	TRBV6-1	TRBJ2-1	TGTGCCAGCAGGCAAAGGAGCTCCTACAATGAGCAGTTCTTC	CASRQRSSYNEQFF